The clone carrying this T cell receptor beta chain was observed once. This sample stems from a study of T cell responses to AZD1222 COVID-19 vaccine. Method: immunoSEQ multiplex PCR; TCRdb's copy keeps in-frame clones and lacks some. The repertoire holds roughly 92,000 clones, around 91% seen once, with approximately 9.1% in the top ten. V was cut by 1 base and J by 5 bases, with 6 bases left in between. CDR1 and CDR2 (germline): SGHTA, FQGNSA. The CDR3 is made up of 13 amino acids. This chain links TRBV7-2 with TRBJ1-5; D unclear. Here the sequenced sample was peripheral blood, taken on day 0 of AZD1222 vaccination. This TCR was recovered from an adult in good health. CDR3 nucleotides: TGTGCCAGCAGCTTAGGGCTTCATCAGCCCCAGCATTTT. Translated: CASSLGLHQPQHF.